This is a list of T cell receptor beta chains from one sample in a study of cytomegalovirus exposure and HLA in healthy donors. Sequencing was performed with immunoSEQ multiplex PCR; in TCRdb, only in-frame clones are kept and a portion is missing. The table includes some 200,000 clones, approximately 84% detected once. Sequenced sample: PBMCs. These receptors were taken from a woman aged 18-29 years in good health and CMV-seropositive. The CDR3 runs from the conserved cysteine through the conserved F or W. Fields, in order: clone size, D gene, V gene, J gene, CDR3 DNA, CDR3 protein. The D gene is left open where the match is weak. Clone size, where shown, is once, few, many, or a class for clones that have expanded.

>NA|TRBD1|TRBV5-1|TRBJ1-2
TGCGCCAGCAGCGGGAGGACAGGGGGCGGGTATGGCTACACCTTC
CASSGRTGGGYGYTF
>NA|NA|TRBV4-1|TRBJ2-5
TGCGCCAGCAGCCAAGAGGCGCCTAGCGAGATATTCGACCAAGAGACCCAGTACTTC
CASSQEAPSEIFDQETQYF
>NA|TRBD2|TRBV5-6|TRBJ2-1
TGTGCCAGCAGCACCCGACTAGCGGGGTCTAATGAGCAGTTCTTC
CASSTRLAGSNEQFF
>NA|NA|TRBV5-1|TRBJ2-1
TGCGCCAGCAGGATACAGAATGAGCAGTTCTTC
CASRIQNEQFF
>once|NA|TRBV5-1|TRBJ2-4
TGCGCCAGCAGCTTGGTGCCAGGGCCCTCAAACATTCAGTACTTC
CASSLVPGPSNIQYF
>many|NA|TRBV5-1|TRBJ1-4
TGCGCCAGCAGCTGGATTACAGGGAATAATGAAAAACTGTTTTTT
CASSWITGNNEKLFF
>NA|NA|TRBV6-1|TRBJ1-2
TGTGCCAGCATTCCGACAGTTAACTATGGCTACACCTTC
CASIPTVNYGYTF
>few|NA|TRBV25-1|TRBJ1-2
TGTGCCAGCAGTGAAGGGGGGATGGTTGGCTACACCTTC
CASSEGGMVGYTF
>NA|TRBD1|TRBV2|TRBJ2-7
TGTGCCAGCAGACCCTTTGTCGGGACAGGGAATCCCTACGAGCAGTACTTC
CASRPFVGTGNPYEQYF
>NA|TRBD1|TRBV15|TRBJ1-4
TGTGCCACCAGCCCCCGGAGGGGGCAGGATCATGAAAAACTGTTTTTT
CATSPRRGQDHEKLFF
>once|NA|TRBV6-5|TRBJ2-7
TGTGCCAGCAGTTACCTCGGCGAGCAGTACTTC
CASSYLGEQYF
>NA|NA|TRBV5-1|TRBJ1-1
TGCGCCAGCGGGACCGGGGGGCCTGAAGCTTTCTTT
CASGTGGPEAFF
>NA|NA|TRBV6-5|TRBJ1-4
TGTGCCAGCAGTTACGGGCAGACGAATGAAAAACTGTTTTTT
CASSYGQTNEKLFF
>few|TRBD2|TRBV5-1|TRBJ2-1
TGCGCCAGCAGCACCGGGGGGACCCTGGGAGACAATGAGCAGTTCTTC
CASSTGGTLGDNEQFF
>NA|NA|TRBV2|TRBJ1-4
TGTGCCAGCAGTGTCGAAGGGGTGATTTTACGGGAAAAACTGTTTTTT
CASSVEGVILREKLFF
>NA|TRBD2|TRBV2|TRBJ2-2
TGTGCCAGCAGTGAGGTCGGGGGGGCCGCCGGGGAGCTGTTTTTT
CASSEVGGAAGELFF
>NA|NA|TRBV12-1|TRBJ2-2
TGTGCCAGCAGCTTCACGACTTATAGCGGGGGGCGGACCGGGGAGCTGTTTTTT
CASSFTTYSGGRTGELFF
>NA|NA|TRBV7-8|TRBJ1-5
TGTGCCAGCAGCTTAGCCGTGTCGGGGCAGCCCCAGCATTTT
CASSLAVSGQPQHF
>once|TRBD1|TRBV19|TRBJ1-5
TGTGCCAGTCGCCCGGGACAGGGGGCTTATAGCAATCAGCCCCAGCATTTT
CASRPGQGAYSNQPQHF
>NA|NA|TRBV9|TRBJ1-6
TGTGCCAGCAGCGTATCGGCAGGATCTAATAATTCACCCCTCCACTTT
CASSVSAGSNNSPLHF
>NA|NA|TRBV5-1|TRBJ1-4
TGCGCCAGCAGCTTGGGGGCCAGGGGTAATGAAAAACTGTTTTTT
CASSLGARGNEKLFF
>NA|NA|TRBV6-6|TRBJ1-4
TGTGCCAGCAGTAGCCTAAGAAAACTGTTTTTT
CASSSLRKLFF
>NA|TRBD2|TRBV27|TRBJ2-1
TGTGCCAGCAGTTTGTCGCTAGCGGGGGGGCTGGGCAATGAGCAGTTCTTC
CASSLSLAGGLGNEQFF
>NA|TRBD1|TRBV6-5|TRBJ1-2
TGTGCCAGCAGTTACGCAGGACAGGGGCGCACCTATGGCTACACCTTC
CASSYAGQGRTYGYTF
>NA|NA|TRBV5-1|TRBJ2-7
TGCGCCAGCAGCGCGCCGACAGCCACCCTTGACGAGCAGTACTTC
CASSAPTATLDEQYF
>NA|NA|TRBV19|TRBJ1-1
TGTGCCAGTAGTATAGGCAGGAACACTGAAGCTTTCTTT
CASSIGRNTEAFF
>few|NA|TRBV21-1|TRBJ1-3
TGTGCCAGCAGCATCCAGGGGGCGCTTAATTCTGGAAACACCATATATTTT
CASSIQGALNSGNTIYF
>few|NA|TRBV13|TRBJ2-7
TGTGCCAGCAGTTCCACTACCACCTACGAGCAGTACTTC
CASSSTTTYEQYF
>NA|TRBD1|TRBV6-5|TRBJ1-1
TGTGCCAGCAGGAGGGGAACAGGGGGCACCCCGGCAGCTTTCTTT
CASRRGTGGTPAAFF
>NA|TRBD1|TRBV13|TRBJ2-3
TGTGCCAGCAGCAACACAGGGGACGGGTCTTCAGTGGATACGCAGTATTTT
CASSNTGDGSSVDTQYF
>NA|NA|TRBV7-9|TRBJ2-6
TGTGCCAGCAGCCAGGGGCACTCTGGGGCCAACGTCCTGACTTTC
CASSQGHSGANVLTF
>NA|TRBD2|TRBV10-3|TRBJ2-5
TGTGCCATCGATAGCGGGGGGGGAGAGACCCAGTACTTC
CAIDSGGGETQYF
>NA|NA|TRBV28|TRBJ1-2
TGTGCCAGCAGCTCAGGTCCCCGCCACACCTTC
CASSSGPRHTF
>NA|NA|TRBV1|TRBJ2-1
TGCACCCCGTTCAGTCGGGCGGGGGGGAACAATGAGCAGTTCTTC
CTPFSRAGGNNEQFF
>once|NA|TRBV7-6|TRBJ2-5
TGTGCCAGCAGTTCGGGGTACCAAGAGACCCAGTACTTC
CASSSGYQETQYF
>NA|NA|TRBV11-2|TRBJ1-1
TGTGCCAGCAGCTTTAAACAGTCGGATCTGAAAGCTTTCTTT
CASSFKQSDLKAFF
>NA|NA|TRBV10-3|TRBJ1-5
TGTGCCATCAGTGAATTTCAGGGGATAAGTGATCAGCCCCAGCATTTT
CAISEFQGISDQPQHF
>NA|TRBD2|TRBV9|TRBJ2-2
TGTGCCAGCAGCGTAGTGGCGGGGGTTAACACCGGGGAGCTGTTTTTT
CASSVVAGVNTGELFF
>NA|NA|TRBV6-5|TRBJ2-7
TGTGCCAGCAGGCAATGGGCCGGCGAGCAGTACTTC
CASRQWAGEQYF
>NA|NA|TRBV7-9|TRBJ2-1
TGTGCCAGCAGCGAGATAGGGGCTGGGAATGAGCAGTTCTTC
CASSEIGAGNEQFF
>once|TRBD2|TRBV5-1|TRBJ2-3
TGCGCCAGCAGCTCCGGAACCAAGACTAGCGGGGCAGATACGCAGTATTTT
CASSSGTKTSGADTQYF
>NA|NA|TRBV19|TRBJ2-2
TGTGCCAGTAGTCTTGACCGCGCGGGCACCGGGGAGCTGTTTTTT
CASSLDRAGTGELFF
>once|TRBD1|TRBV4-1|TRBJ1-1
TGCGCCAGCAGCCACCCCGGGACAGGCGGTGTGAACACTGAAGCTTTCTTT
CASSHPGTGGVNTEAFF
>NA|NA|TRBV19|TRBJ1-1
TGTGCCAGTAGTATTGGTAACAGGGCCACTGAAGCTTTCTTT
CASSIGNRATEAFF
>once|TRBD1|TRBV5-6|TRBJ2-2
TGTGCCAGCACCACCACGGGACAGGGGATCGCCGGGGAGCTGTTTTTT
CASTTTGQGIAGELFF
>once|TRBD1|TRBV30|TRBJ1-2
TGTGCCTGGAGCCTCGGGACAGGCTCCTATGGCTACACCTTC
CAWSLGTGSYGYTF
>NA|NA|TRBV27|TRBJ2-7
TGTGCCAGCAGCCCTTGGGGGGGGGACAACTACGAGCAGTACTTC
CASSPWGGDNYEQYF
>once|NA|TRBV15|TRBJ2-2
TGTGCCGCTAATGAGGGGGATGGCGGGGAGCTGTTTTTT
CAANEGDGGELFF
>NA|NA|TRBV6-8|TRBJ1-2
TGTGCCAGCAGTGGAGGCGGCTACACCTTC
CASSGGGYTF
>NA|NA|TRBV19|TRBJ1-5
TGTGCCAGTAGGTTAATTCCTCCGGGGAATCAGCCCCAGCATTTT
CASRLIPPGNQPQHF
>NA|NA|TRBV2|TRBJ2-7
TGTGCCAGCATTAGGGGGATATCGTCCTACGAGCAGTACTTC
CASIRGISSYEQYF
>NA|NA|TRBV1|TRBJ2-3
TGCACCCTGGGACTTTCCTTGACTCTTTATACGCAGTATTTT
CTLGLSLTLYTQYF